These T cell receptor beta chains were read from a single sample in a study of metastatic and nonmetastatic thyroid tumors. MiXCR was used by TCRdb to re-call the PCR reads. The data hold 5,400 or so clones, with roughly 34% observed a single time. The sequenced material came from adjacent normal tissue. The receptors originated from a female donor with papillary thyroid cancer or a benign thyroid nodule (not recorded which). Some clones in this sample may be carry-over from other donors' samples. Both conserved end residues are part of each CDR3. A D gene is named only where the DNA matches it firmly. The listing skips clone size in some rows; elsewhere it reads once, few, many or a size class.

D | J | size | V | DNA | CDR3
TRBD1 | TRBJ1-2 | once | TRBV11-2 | TGTGCCAGCATCTTGGACAGGGGGCGCGGGGGCTACACCTTC | CASILDRGRGGYTF
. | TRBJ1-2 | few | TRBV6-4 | TGTGCCAGCAGCCCCGACGGCTTTGGAGGCTACACCTTC | CASSPDGFGGYTF
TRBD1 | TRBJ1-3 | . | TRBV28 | TGTGCCAGCAGCCCCGGACAGGCTGGAAACACCATATATTTT | CASSPGQAGNTIYF
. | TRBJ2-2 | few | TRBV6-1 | TGTGCCAGCATGAGTGGAGTTACTACCCAAGGTGAGCTGTTTTTT | CASMSGVTTQGELFF
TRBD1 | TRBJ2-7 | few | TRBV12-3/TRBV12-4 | TGTGCCAGCAGCAGGGACAGGGGACGGGACGGGCAGTACTTC | CASSRDRGRDGQYF
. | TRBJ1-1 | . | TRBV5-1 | TGCGCCAGCATGGGGAACACTGAAGCTTTCTTT | CASMGNTEAFF
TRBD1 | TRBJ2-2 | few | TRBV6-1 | TGTGCCAGCAGCGCTGGGACAGGGGGCGCTATCAGCGCCGGGGAGCTGTTTTTT | CASSAGTGGAISAGELFF
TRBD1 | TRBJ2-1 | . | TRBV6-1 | TGTGCCAGCACCGGGACAGGAGGCGGTGAGCAGTTCTTC | CASTGTGGGEQFF
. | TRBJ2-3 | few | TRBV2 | TGTGCCAGCAGCTTGTCAGATACGCAGTATTTT | CASSLSDTQYF
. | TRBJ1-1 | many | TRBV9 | TGTGCCAGCAGCGTAGGAGGAGTTAGGACTGAAGCTTTCTTT | CASSVGGVRTEAFF
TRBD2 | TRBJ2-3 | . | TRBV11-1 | TGTGCCAGCAGCCGGACTAGCGGAGGGACTAGCACAGATACGCAGTATTTT | CASSRTSGGTSTDTQYF
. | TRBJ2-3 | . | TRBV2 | TGTGCCAGCAGTCAAACCCTGACTAACTCAGATACGCAGTATTTT | CASSQTLTNSDTQYF
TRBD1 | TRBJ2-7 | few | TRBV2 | TGTGCCAGCACCAAAAGGACAGGACTCTACGAGCAGTACTTC | CASTKRTGLYEQYF
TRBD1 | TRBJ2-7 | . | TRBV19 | TGTGCCAGTAGTATGGGACAGGGAGGTTTCCACGAGCAGTACTTC | CASSMGQGGFHEQYF
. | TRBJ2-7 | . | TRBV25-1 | TGTGCCAGCAGCGCCAATTGGGCTAGTAGGCAGTACTTC | CASSANWASRQYF
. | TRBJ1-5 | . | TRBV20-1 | TGCAGTGCTAGAGAAGGGGGTTCGGGCAATCAGCCCCAGCATTTT | CSAREGGSGNQPQHF
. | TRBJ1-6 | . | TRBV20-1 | TGCAGTGCTAGAGATCTTAATAATTCACCCCTCCACTTT | CSARDLNNSPLHF
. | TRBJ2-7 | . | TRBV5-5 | TGTGCCAGCAGCCCTGACATCTCCTACGAGCAGTACTTC | CASSPDISYEQYF
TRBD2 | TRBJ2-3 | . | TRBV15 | TGTGCCACCAGCAGAGCCCCCCCGGGACTAGCGGGAGGCGATACGCAGTATTTT | CATSRAPPGLAGGDTQYF
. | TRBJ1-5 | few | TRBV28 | TGTGCCAGCAGTCCCCCAAATCAGCCCCAGCATTTT | CASSPPNQPQHF
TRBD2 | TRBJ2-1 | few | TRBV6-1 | TGTGCCAGCAGGAGAGGACTAGCGGGTGACAATGAGCAGTTCTTC | CASRRGLAGDNEQFF
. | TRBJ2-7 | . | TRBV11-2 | TGTGCCAGCAGCTTAGGCCACTCTAGCCTCTACGAGCAGTACTTC | CASSLGHSSLYEQYF
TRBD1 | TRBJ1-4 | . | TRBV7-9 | TGTGCCAGCAGCTTTCCACAGGGGGCGCGGGAAAAACTGTTTTTT | CASSFPQGAREKLFF
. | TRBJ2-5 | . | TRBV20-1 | TGCAGTGCTAGAAACCAAGAGACCCAGTACTTC | CSARNQETQYF
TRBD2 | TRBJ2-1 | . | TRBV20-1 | TGCAGTGCCCGGACTAGCGGGGGAACAAACTCCTACAATGAGCAGTTCTTC | CSARTSGGTNSYNEQFF
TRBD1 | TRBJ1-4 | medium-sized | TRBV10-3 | TGTGCCATCAGTCCGGGACAGGGTCGTGGGGCTAATGAAAAACTGTTTTTT | CAISPGQGRGANEKLFF
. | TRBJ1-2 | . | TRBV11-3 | TGTGCCAGCAGCCCAGGTGGGGGGTGGACCTTCTTCGGCTACACCTTC | CASSPGGGWTFFGYTF
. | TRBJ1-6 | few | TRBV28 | TGTGCCAGCAGTCCCCACACGTTCAATAATTCACCCCTCCACTTT | CASSPHTFNNSPLHF
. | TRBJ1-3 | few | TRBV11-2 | TGTGCCAGCATTGGAGGTCGTTCTGGAAACACCATATATTTT | CASIGGRSGNTIYF